A single T cell receptor beta chain is shown here with its context. The CDR3 extends over 14 amino acids. The germline V gene has CDR1 MNHEY and CDR2 SVGAGI. Trimming took 5 bases from V and 4 from J; bases not matched to a gene: 2. This entry belongs to a study of T cell responses to AZD1222 COVID-19 vaccine. TCRdb's table, derived via immunoSEQ multiplex PCR, lists solely in-frame clones and lacks some. The sample yields around 110,000 clones, around 92% seen once. This chain connects TRBV6-5 to TRBJ2-5, with TRBD2 matching 12 bases. Sequencing used peripheral blood, obtained 28 days after the second AZD1222 dose. The TCR originated in an adult who received the AZD1222 COVID-19 vaccine. CDR3 loop: CASSLLAGGETQYF. CDR3 bases: TGTGCCAGCAGTCTACTAGCGGGGGGAGAGACCCAGTACTTC.